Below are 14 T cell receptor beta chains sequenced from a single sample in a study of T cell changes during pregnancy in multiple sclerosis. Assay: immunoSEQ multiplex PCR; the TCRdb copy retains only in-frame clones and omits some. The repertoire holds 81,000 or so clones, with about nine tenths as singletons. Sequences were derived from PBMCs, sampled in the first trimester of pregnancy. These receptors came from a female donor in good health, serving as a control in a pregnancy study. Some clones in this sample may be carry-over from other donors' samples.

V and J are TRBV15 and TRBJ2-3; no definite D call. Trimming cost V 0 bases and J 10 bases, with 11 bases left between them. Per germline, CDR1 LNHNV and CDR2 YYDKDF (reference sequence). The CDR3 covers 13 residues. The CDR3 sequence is CATSRDIKLPQYF. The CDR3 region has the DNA TGTGCCACCAGCAGAGATATTAAGCTTCCGCAGTATTTT.

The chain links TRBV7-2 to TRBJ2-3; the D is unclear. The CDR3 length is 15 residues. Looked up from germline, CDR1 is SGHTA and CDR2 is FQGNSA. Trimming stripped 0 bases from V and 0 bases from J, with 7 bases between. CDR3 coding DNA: TGTGCCAGCAGCTTAGCGGTCGGTAGCACAGATACGCAGTATTTT. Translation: CASSLAVGSTDTQYF.

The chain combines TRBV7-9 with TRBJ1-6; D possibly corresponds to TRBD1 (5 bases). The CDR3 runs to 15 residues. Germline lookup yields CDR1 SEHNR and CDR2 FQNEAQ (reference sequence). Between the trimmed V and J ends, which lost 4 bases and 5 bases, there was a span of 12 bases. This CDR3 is CASSSVRAHNSPLHF. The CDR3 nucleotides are TGTGCCAGCAGCTCTGTCAGGGCCCATAATTCACCCCTCCACTTT.

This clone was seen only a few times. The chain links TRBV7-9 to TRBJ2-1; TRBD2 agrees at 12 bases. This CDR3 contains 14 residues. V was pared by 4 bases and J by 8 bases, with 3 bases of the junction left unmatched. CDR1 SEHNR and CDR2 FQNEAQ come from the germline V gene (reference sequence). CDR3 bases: TGTGCCAGCAGCTCCCGACTAGCGGGAGATGAGCAGTTCTTC. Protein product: CASSSRLAGDEQFF.

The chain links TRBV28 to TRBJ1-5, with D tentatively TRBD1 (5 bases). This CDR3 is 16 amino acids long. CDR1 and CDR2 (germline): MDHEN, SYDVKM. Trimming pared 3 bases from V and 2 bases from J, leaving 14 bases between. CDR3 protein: CASSFMGGGGNQPQHF. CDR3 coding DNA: TGTGCCAGCAGTTTTATGGGGGGGGGTGGCAATCAGCCCCAGCATTTT.

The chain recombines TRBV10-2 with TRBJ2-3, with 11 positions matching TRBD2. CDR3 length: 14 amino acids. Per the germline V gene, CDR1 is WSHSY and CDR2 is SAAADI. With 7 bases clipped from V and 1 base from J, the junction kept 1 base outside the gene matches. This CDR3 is CASKTSGGTDTQYF. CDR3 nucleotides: TGCGCCAGCAAGACTAGCGGGGGCACAGATACGCAGTATTTT.

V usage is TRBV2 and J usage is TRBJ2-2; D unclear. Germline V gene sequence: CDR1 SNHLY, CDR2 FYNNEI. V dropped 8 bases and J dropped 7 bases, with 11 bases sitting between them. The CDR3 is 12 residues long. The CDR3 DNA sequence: TGTGCCAGCTCGTCGGGTTACGGGGAGCTGTTTTTT. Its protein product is CASSSGYGELFF. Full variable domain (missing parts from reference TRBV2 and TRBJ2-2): EPEVTQTPSHQVTQMGQEVILRCVPISNHLYFYWYRQILGQKVEFLVSFYNNEISEKSEIFDDQFSVERPDGSNFTLKIRSTKLEDSAMYFCASSSGYGELFFGEGSRLTVL.

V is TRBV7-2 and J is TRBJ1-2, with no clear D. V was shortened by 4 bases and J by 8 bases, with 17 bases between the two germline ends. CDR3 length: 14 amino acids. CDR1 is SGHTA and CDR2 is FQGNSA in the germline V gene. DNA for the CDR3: TGTGCCAGCAGCTCATATCTAACAGCCAGGGGCTACACCTTC. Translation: CASSSYLTARGYTF.

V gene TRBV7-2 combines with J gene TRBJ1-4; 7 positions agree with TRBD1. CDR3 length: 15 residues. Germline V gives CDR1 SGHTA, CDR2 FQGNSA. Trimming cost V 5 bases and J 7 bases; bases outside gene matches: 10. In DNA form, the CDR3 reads TGTGCCAGCAGCGCGAACAGGGGTCCTTTTGAAAAACTGTTTTTT. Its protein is CASSANRGPFEKLFF.

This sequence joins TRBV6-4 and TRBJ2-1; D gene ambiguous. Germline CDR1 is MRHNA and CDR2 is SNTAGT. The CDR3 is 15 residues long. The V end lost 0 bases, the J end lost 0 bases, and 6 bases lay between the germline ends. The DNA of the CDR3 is TGTGCCAGCAGTGACTCGAGCCTCTCCTACAATGAGCAGTTCTTC. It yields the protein CASSDSSLSYNEQFF.

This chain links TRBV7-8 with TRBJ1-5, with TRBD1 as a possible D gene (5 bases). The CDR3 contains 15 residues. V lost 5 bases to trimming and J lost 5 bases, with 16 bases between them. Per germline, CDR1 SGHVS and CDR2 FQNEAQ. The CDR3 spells CASSARQNPDQPQHF. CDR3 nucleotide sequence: TGTGCCAGCAGCGCACGACAGAATCCGGATCAGCCCCAGCATTTT.

In DNA form, the CDR3 reads TGTGCCAGCAACCCCTCCGGGGGAGGAAACACCATATATTTT. Translated: CASNPSGGGNTIYF. V gene TRBV14 combines with J gene TRBJ1-3, with D perhaps matching TRBD1 (5 bases). Trimming removed 7 bases at V and 4 bases at J, with 14 bases between. This CDR3 contains 14 residues. Germline V gene data show CDR1 as SGHDN and CDR2 as FVKESK.

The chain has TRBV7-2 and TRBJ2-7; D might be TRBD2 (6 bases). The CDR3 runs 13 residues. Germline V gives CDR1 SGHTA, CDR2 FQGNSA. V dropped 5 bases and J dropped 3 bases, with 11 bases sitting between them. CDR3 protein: CASSSMGGYEQYF. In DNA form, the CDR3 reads TGTGCCAGCAGCAGCATGGGGGGCTACGAGCAGTACTTC.

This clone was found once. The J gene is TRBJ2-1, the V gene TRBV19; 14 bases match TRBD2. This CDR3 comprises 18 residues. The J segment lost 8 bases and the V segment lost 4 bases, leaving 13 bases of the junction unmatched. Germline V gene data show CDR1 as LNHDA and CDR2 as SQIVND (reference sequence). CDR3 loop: CASSKGLAGVGPSDEQFF. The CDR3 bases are TGTGCCAGTAGTAAGGGACTAGCGGGAGTAGGCCCGTCGGATGAGCAGTTCTTC.